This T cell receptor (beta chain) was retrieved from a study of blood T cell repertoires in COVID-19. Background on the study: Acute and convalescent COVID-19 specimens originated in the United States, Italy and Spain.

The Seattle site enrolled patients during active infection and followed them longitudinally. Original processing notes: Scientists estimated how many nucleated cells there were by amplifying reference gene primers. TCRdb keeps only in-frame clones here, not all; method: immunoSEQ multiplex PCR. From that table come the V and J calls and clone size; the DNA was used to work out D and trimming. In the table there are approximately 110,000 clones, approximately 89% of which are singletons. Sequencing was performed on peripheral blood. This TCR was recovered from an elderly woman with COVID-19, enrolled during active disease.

CDR3 sequence reads: CASSQDSGNEKLFF. The CDR3 bases are TGTGCCAGCAGCCAGGACAGTGGCAATGAAAAACTGTTTTTT. The V and J genes are TRBV5-6 and TRBJ1-4, with D possibly TRBD1 on 6 matching bases. Germline V lookup: CDR1 SGHDT, CDR2 YYEEEE. Deletions cut 4 bases from V and 5 bases from J, with 12 bases between. The CDR3 is 14 amino acids.